Below, one T cell receptor beta chain is given with its context. CDR1 and CDR2 (germline): SGHNT, YENEEA. Trimming took 0 bases from V and 0 from J, leaving 11 bases between them. The CDR3 has 17 amino acids. Libraries were prepared by immunoSEQ multiplex PCR; TCRdb keeps only in-frame clonotypes and omits some of them. Here the sample spans about 180,000 clones, around 87% being singletons. The data stem from a study of blood T cell repertoires in COVID-19. About the study: COVID-19 samples collected from the United States, Italy and Spain covered acute and convalescent phases. Sample material is recorded as cDNA or gDNA derived from T cells, B-cell-depleted T cells, or PBMCs.

The receptor comes from a woman in her 30s with active or convalescent COVID-19. The source material was peripheral blood. V is TRBV11-3 and J is TRBJ2-2; D not resolved. CDR3 DNA sequence: TGTGCCAGCAGCTTAGATCATCGGAGCGCGAACACCGGGGAGCTGTTTTTT. It encodes CASSLDHRSANTGELFF.